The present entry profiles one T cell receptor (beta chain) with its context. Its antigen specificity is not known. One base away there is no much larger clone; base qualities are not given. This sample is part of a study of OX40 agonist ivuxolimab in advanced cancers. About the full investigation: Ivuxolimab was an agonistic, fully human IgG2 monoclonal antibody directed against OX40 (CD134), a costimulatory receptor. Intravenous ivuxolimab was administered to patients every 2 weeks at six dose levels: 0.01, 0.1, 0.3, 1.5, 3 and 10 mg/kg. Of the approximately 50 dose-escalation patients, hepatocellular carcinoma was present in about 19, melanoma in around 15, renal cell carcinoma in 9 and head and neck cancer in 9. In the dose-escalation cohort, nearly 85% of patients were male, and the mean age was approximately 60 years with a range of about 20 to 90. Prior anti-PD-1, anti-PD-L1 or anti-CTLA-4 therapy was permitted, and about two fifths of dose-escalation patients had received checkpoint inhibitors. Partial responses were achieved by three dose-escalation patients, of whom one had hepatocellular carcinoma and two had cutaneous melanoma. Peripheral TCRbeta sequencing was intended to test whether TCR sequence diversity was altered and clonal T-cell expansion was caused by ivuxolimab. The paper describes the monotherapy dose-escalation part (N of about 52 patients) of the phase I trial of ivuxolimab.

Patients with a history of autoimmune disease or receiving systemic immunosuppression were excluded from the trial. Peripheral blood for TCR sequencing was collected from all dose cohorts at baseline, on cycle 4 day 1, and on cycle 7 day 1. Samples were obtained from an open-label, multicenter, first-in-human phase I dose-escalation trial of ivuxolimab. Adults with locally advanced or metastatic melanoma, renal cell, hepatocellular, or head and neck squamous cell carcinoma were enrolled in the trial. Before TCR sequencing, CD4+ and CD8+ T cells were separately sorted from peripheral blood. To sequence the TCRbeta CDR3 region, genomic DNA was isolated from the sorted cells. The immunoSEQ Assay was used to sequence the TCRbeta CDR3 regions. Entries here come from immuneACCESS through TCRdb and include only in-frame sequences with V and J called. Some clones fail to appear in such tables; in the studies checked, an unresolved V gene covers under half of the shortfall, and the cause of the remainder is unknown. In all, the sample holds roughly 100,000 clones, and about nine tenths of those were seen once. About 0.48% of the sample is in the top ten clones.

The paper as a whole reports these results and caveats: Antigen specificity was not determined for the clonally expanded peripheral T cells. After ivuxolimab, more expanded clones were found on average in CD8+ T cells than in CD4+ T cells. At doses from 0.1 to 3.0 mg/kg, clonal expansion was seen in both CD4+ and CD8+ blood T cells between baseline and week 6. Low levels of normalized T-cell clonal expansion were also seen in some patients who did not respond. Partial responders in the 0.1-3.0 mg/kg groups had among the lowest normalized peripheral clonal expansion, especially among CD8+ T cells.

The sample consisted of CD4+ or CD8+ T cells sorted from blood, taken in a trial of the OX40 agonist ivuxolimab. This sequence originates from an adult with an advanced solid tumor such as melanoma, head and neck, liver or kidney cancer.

The DNA reads TGTGCCAGCAGCTTAGCTTTGGGAGTTCAGTACTTC. This yields the protein CASSLALGVQYF. The V and J genes are TRBV7-9 and TRBJ2-4, with a tentative D gene TRBD2 over 5 matching bases. In the germline V gene (reference sequence), CDR1 corresponds to SEHNR and CDR2 to FQNEAQ. Taken from cysteine to phenylalanine, the CDR3 has 12 residues. Of all the DNA, just the CDR3 is kept, 36 bases in frame from base 1. V is shortened by 0 bases, J by 11 bases, and the region joining them spans 8 bases.